This T cell receptor beta chain was obtained from a study of cytomegalovirus exposure and HLA in healthy donors. General observations from the study: In a later analysis, TCR beta V- and J-gene trimming showed a link to a missense DCLRE1C variant.

Primers included in the PCR were 60 Vbeta and 13 Jbeta primers. The data were produced by immunoSEQ multiplex PCR, yet TCRdb's version contains in-frame clones alone and is incomplete. Of hundreds of thousands of clones detected, approximately 80% appear once; the ten largest clones hold just over 1.4%. Germline loops: CDR1 LNHDA, CDR2 SQIVND (reference sequence). Unmatched junction bases numbered 8, after V lost 6 bases and J lost 0 bases. There are 18 residues in the CDR3. Turning to this clone: Its target is not known.

The source of this sequence is a girl under 18 in good health and CMV-seronegative. The sample was PBMCs. The V and J genes are TRBV19 and TRBJ2-1, with 13 bases matching TRBD2. CDR3 amino acids: CASRGGLAGTDSYNEQFF. CDR3 in DNA: TGTGCCAGTAGGGGGGGACTAGCGGGGACCGACTCCTACAATGAGCAGTTCTTC.